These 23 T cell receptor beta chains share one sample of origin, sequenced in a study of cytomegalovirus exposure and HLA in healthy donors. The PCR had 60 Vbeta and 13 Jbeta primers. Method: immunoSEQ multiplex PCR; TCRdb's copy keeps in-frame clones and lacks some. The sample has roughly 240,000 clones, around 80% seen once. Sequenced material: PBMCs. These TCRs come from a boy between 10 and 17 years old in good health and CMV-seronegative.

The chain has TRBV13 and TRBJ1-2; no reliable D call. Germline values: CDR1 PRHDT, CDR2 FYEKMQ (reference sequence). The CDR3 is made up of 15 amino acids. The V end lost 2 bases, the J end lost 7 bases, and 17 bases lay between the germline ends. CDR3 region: CASSLPGRRFAGYTF. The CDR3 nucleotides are TGTGCCAGCAGCTTACCGGGCCGGAGGTTCGCTGGCTACACCTTC.

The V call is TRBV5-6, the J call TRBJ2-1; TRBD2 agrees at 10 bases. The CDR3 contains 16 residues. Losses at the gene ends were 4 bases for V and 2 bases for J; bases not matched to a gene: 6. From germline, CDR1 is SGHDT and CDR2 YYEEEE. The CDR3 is CASSKPLAGAYNEQFF. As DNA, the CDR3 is TGTGCCAGCAGCAAACCGCTAGCGGGGGCCTACAATGAGCAGTTCTTC.

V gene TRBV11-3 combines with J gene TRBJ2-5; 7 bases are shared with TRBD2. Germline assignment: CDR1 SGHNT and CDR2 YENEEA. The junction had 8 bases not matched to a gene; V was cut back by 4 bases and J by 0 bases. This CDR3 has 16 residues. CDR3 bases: TGTGCCAGCAGCTCGGAAGCGGGGCGCCACCAAGAGACCCAGTACTTC. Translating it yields CASSSEAGRHQETQYF. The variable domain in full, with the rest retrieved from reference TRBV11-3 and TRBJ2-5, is EAGVVQSPRYKIIEKKQPVAFWCNPISGHNTLYWYLQNLGQGPELLIRYENEEAVDDSQLPKDRFSAERLKGVDSTLKIQPAELGDSAVYLCASSSEAGRHQETQYFGPGTRLLVL.

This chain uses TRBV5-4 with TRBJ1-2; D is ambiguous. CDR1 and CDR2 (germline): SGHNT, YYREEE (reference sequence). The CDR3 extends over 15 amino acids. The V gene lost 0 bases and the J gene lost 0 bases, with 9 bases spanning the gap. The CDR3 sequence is CASSLGAGTNYGYTF. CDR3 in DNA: TGTGCCAGCAGCTTGGGGGCGGGCACTAACTATGGCTACACCTTC. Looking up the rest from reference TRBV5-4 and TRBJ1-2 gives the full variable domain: ETGVTQSPTHLIKTRGQQVTLRCSSQSGHNTVSWYQQALGQGPQFIFQYYREEENGRGNFPPRFSGLQFPNYSSELNVNALELDDSALYLCASSLGAGTNYGYTFGSGTRLTVV.

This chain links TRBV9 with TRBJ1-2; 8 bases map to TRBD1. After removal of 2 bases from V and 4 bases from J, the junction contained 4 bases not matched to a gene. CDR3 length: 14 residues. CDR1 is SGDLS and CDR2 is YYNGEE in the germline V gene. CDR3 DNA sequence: TGTGCCAGCAGCGTCAGGACAGGGACCTATGGCTACACCTTC. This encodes CASSVRTGTYGYTF.

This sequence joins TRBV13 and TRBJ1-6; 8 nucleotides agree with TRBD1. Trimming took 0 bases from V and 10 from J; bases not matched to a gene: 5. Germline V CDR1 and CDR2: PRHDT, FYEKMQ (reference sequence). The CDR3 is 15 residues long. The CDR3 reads CASSLGRGRRSPLHF. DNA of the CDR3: TGTGCCAGCAGCTTAGGCAGGGGGCGCAGGTCACCCCTCCACTTT.

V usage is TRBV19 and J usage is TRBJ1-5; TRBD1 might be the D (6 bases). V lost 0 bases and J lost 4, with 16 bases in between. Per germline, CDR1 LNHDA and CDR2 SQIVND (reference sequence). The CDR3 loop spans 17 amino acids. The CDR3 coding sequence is TGTGCCAGTAGTATAGATCAGGGGTGGGGGAAAAATCAGCCCCAGCATTTT. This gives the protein CASSIDQGWGKNQPQHF. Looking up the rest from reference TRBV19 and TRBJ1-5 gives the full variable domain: DGGITQSPKYLFRKEGQNVTLSCEQNLNHDAMYWYRQDPGQGLRLIYYSQIVNDFQKGDIAEGYSVSREKKESFPLTVTSAQKNPTAFYLCASSIDQGWGKNQPQHFGDGTRLSIL.

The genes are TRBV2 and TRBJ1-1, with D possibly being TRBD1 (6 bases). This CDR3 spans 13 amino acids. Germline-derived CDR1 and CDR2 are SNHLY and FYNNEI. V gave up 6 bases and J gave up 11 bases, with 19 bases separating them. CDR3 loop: CASRGLGQCRAFF. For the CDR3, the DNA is TGTGCCAGCAGGGGGTTAGGACAGTGCAGGGCTTTCTTT. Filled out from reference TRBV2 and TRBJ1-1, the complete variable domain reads EPEVTQTPSHQVTQMGQEVILRCVPISNHLYFYWYRQILGQKVEFLVSFYNNEISEKSEIFDDQFSVERPDGSNFTLKIRSTKLEDSAMYFCASRGLGQCRAFFGQGTRLTVV.

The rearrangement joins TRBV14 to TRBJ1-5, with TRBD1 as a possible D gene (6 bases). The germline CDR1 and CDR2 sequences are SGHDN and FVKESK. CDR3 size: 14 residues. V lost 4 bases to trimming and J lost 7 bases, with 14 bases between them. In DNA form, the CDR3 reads TGTGCCAGCAGCCGAGTCGGGGGGGCCCAGCCCCAGCATTTT. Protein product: CASSRVGGAQPQHF.

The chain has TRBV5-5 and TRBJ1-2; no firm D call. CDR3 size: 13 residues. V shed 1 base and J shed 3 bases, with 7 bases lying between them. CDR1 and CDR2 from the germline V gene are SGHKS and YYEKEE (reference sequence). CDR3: CASSLSGDYGYTF. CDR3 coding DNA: TGTGCCAGCAGCTTGTCCGGGGACTATGGCTACACCTTC.

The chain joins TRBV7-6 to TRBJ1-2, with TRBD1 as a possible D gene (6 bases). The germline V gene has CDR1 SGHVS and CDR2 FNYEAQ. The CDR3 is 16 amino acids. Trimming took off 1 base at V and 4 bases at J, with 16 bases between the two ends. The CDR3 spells CASSLVRGTTLYGYTF. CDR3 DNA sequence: TGTGCCAGCAGCTTAGTCAGGGGCACGACTCTCTATGGCTACACCTTC.

This chain's CDR3 is CASKGQGREQYF. DNA for the CDR3: TGTGCCAGCAAGGGACAGGGGAGGGAGCAGTACTTC. V usage is TRBV6-6 and J usage is TRBJ2-5; TRBD1 aligns across 10 bases. Germline CDR1 reads MNHNY; CDR2 reads SVGAGI (reference sequence). V trimming: 7 bases; J trimming: 11 bases; junction bases outside the gene matches: 7. The CDR3 is 12 residues long.

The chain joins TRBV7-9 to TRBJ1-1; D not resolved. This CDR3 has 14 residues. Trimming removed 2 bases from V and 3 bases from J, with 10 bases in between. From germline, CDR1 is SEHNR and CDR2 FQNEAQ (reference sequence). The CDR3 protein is CASSLSGGHTEAFF. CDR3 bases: TGTGCCAGCAGCTTATCGGGAGGGCACACTGAAGCTTTCTTT.

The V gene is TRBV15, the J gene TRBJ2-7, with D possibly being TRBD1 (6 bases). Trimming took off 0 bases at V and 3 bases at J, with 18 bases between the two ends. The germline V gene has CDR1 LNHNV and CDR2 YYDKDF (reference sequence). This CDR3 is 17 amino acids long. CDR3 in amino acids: CATSRDQGAGAYYEQYF. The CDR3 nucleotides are TGTGCCACCAGCAGAGATCAAGGGGCAGGGGCTTACTACGAGCAGTACTTC.

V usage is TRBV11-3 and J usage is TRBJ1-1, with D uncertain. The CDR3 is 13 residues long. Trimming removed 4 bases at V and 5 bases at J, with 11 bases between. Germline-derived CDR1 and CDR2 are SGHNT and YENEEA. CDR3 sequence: CASSSARKTEAFF. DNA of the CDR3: TGTGCCAGCAGCTCGGCGAGGAAAACTGAAGCTTTCTTT.

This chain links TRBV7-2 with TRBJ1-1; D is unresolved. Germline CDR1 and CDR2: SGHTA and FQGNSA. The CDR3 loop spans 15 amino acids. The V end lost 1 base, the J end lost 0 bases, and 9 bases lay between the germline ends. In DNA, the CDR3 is TGTGCCAGCAGCTTAGGTGGGCAGATGAACACTGAAGCTTTCTTT. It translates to CASSLGGQMNTEAFF.

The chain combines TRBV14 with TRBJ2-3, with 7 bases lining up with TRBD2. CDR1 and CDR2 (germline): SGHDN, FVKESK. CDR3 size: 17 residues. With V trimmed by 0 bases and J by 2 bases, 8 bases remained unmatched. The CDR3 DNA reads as TGTGCCAGCAGCCAAGATGGACCGGGACTACCCACAGATACGCAGTATTTT. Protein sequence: CASSQDGPGLPTDTQYF.

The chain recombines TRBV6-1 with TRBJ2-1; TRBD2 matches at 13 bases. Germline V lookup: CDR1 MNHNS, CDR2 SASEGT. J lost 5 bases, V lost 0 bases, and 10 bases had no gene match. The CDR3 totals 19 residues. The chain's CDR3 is CASSEAGLGLAGIHNEQFF. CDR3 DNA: TGTGCCAGCAGTGAAGCGGGCCTGGGACTAGCGGGAATACACAATGAGCAGTTCTTC.

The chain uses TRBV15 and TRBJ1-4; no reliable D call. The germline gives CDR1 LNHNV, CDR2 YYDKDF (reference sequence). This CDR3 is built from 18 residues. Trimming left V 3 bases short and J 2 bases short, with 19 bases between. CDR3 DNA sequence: TGTGCCACCAGCAGTCCCTTGGCCTCAAAGAGGACTAATGAAAAACTGTTTTTT. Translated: CATSSPLASKRTNEKLFF.

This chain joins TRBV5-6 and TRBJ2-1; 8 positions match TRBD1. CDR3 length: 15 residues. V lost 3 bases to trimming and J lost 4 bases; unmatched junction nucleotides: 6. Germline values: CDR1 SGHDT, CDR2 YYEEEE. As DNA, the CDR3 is TGTGCCAGCAGCTCGTTAGACAGGGGTTACAATGAGCAGTTCTTC. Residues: CASSSLDRGYNEQFF.

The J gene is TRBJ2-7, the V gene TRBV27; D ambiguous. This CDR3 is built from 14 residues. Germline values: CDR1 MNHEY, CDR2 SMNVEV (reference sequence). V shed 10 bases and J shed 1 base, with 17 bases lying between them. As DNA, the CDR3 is TGTGCCACCTCCCAGGCCTCTGGTTCCTACGAGCAGTACTTC. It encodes CATSQASGSYEQYF.

Here the CDR3 DNA reads TGTGCCAGCAGAACCGGTGTTTCCTATAATTCACCCCTCCACTTT. This encodes CASRTGVSYNSPLHF. The chain recombines TRBV5-5 with TRBJ1-6; D gene unclear. This CDR3 is built from 15 residues. Trimming left V 5 bases short and J 1 base short, with 10 bases between. CDR1 SGHKS and CDR2 YYEKEE come from the germline V gene (reference sequence). Looking up the rest from reference TRBV5-5 and TRBJ1-6 gives the full variable domain: DAGVTQSPTHLIKTRGQQVTLRCSPISGHKSVSWYQQVLGQGPQFIFQYYEKEERGRGNFPDRFSARQFPNYSSELNVNALLLGDSALYLCASRTGVSYNSPLHFGNGTRLTVT.

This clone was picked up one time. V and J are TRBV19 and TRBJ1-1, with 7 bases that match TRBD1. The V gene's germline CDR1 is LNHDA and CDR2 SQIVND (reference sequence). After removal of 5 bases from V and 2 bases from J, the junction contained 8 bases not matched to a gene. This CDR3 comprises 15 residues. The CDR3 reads CASSFRTGVNTEAFF. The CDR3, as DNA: TGTGCCAGTAGTTTTAGGACAGGAGTAAACACTGAAGCTTTCTTT. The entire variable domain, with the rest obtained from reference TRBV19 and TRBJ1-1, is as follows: DGGITQSPKYLFRKEGQNVTLSCEQNLNHDAMYWYRQDPGQGLRLIYYSQIVNDFQKGDIAEGYSVSREKKESFPLTVTSAQKNPTAFYLCASSFRTGVNTEAFFGQGTRLTVV.